This paragraph covers one T cell receptor beta chain sequence. What it recognizes is unknown. At survey level, the immunoSEQ assay was run in its v3.0 version. Some clones are missing from TCRdb's copy, which holds only in-frame ones; the method was immunoSEQ multiplex PCR. The sample shows about 22,000 clones, 82% of them seen only once. After removal of 3 bases from V and 7 bases from J, the junction contained 11 bases not matched to a gene. Germline V gene lookup returns CDR1 SGHRS and CDR2 YFSETQ. The CDR3 totals 16 residues. These data come from a study of long-term antiretroviral therapy in people with HIV. Study-level points and caveats: Dating from the mid-2000s to the late 2010s, the blood was possibly obtained under older ART regimens.

Source: unsorted PBMCs, taken at the start of antiretroviral therapy. This sequence was found in a man aged 50 or older with HIV. The rearrangement joins TRBV5-1 to TRBJ2-1; 9 bases line up with TRBD2. The CDR3 loop reads CASSSPGTSSSNEQFF. The CDR3 coding sequence is TGCGCCAGCAGCTCGCCGGGGACTAGCTCTTCTAATGAGCAGTTCTTC.